This T cell receptor beta chain was profiled in a study of T cell responses to AZD1222 COVID-19 vaccine (dated by TCRdb to about 2021). For the wider study: TCR sequencing was performed for 233 trial participants, of whom about 210 were given two doses of AZD1222 and approximately 25 were given two doses of MenACWY control vaccine. Trial participants were enrolled by age into 18-55, 56-69 and 70-plus year subgroups, with about 150, 27 and 61 TCR-sequenced participants respectively.

Including cysteine and phenylalanine, the CDR3 has 13 amino acids. Only CDR3 DNA remains: 39 bases, in frame from the first base. V lost 5 bases and J lost 0 bases; the stretch between them is 5 bases long. The germline V gene gives CDR1 as ENHRY and CDR2 as SYGVKD. The CDR3 regions of human TCRbeta chains were analyzed by immunosequencing. The authors processed their data as follows. Repertoire TCRs were checked for matches against a reference library of SARS-CoV-2-specific TCRs that had been generated using the MIRA antigen-specificity platform. Breadth was defined as the fraction of unique TCRs that were SARS-CoV-2-associated, and depth was defined as the fraction of total T cells that were SARS-CoV-2-associated. Using the MIRA data, each spike-specific TCR was mapped to the spike region that the TCR reacts to and placed in a CD4 or CD8 class. Log10-transformed breadth and depth values were compared by one-way ANOVA with Sidak's multiple comparisons tests. What TCRdb holds here is the immuneACCESS table cut down to in-frame rearrangements. Part of the clones is not present; checked against another copy, under half of the missing clones reflect an unresolved V gene, and the others are unexplained. V and J calls and clone size come straight from that table; D and trimming were deduced from the DNA. The sample profile shows 120,000 or so clones; roughly 87% of them were found once. The biggest ten clones account for about 4.1% of the sample.

Taken with the paper, the label for time point translates to: baseline before first vaccination. The treatment or condition label on this specimen signifies: meningococcal conjugate vaccine given as trial control. Vaccinee samples came from UK trials COV001 and COV002, including a single-blind randomized controlled phase 2/3 trial of AZD1222 (ChAdOx1 nCoV-19) in healthy adults. For TCRbeta chain sequencing, PBMC samples were collected from trial participants at day 0 and at day 28 after the second dose. Points on this clone: Its antigen is not yet known. Base-call qualities are not available, and no considerably larger clone is one nucleotide away.

Overall study outcomes, separate from this receptor: The 56-69-year group was small, and its depth increase did not reach significance, likely because of low power. Vaccine-associated CD4 TCRs spanned the whole spike protein, with dominant responses in regions 160-218 and 743-854. After two AZD1222 doses, both the breadth and the depth of spike-specific TCRs were significantly higher than at day 0 and than in MenACWY recipients. Epitopes outside the regions mutated in the B.1.351 and B.1.1.7 variants were reportedly recognized by nearly half of the unique spike-specific TCRs. Because no samples from the day 14 peak response were available, repertoires could be characterized only after the peak T cell response. Participants were mostly white British, with more females than males. The authors suggested clonal diversity may have been underestimated. Conclusions about previously exposed vaccinees are limited because only a handful of AZD1222 recipients were SARS-CoV-2 seropositive at baseline.

The sequence came from an adult in good health. The sequence is built from TRBV10-3 and TRBJ1-5; too little of a D gene remains to name it. The sequencing used peripheral blood, collected on day 0 of MenACWY control vaccination. The CDR3 sequence is CAISTNSNQPQHF. The sequenced DNA is TGTGCCATCAGTACCAATAGCAATCAGCCCCAGCATTTT.